These 27 T cell receptor beta chains originate from one sample sequenced in a study of cytomegalovirus exposure and HLA in healthy donors. Primers: 60 Vbeta forward and 13 Jbeta reverse. Profiled with immunoSEQ multiplex PCR; TCRdb holds only in-frame clones, not every one. The table includes 100,000 to 150,000 clones, 84% detected once. The sample taken for sequencing was PBMCs. These receptors originate from a man between 50 and 59 years old in good health and CMV-seronegative.

CDR3 sequence: CASSSYPRTGQYF. For the CDR3, the DNA is TGTGCCAGCAGTTCCTACCCCCGCACAGGGCAGTACTTC. This chain connects TRBV6-1 to TRBJ2-7; TRBD1 is a possible D gene (5 bases). Per the germline V gene, CDR1 is MNHNS and CDR2 is SASEGT. This CDR3 comprises 13 residues. V was cut by 5 bases and J by 9 bases, with 17 bases left in between.

This chain joins TRBV6-5 and TRBJ1-3; the D is unclear. Germline lookup yields CDR1 MNHEY and CDR2 SVGAGI. The CDR3 runs 14 residues. Trimming took 4 bases from V and 4 from J, leaving 11 bases between them. CDR3 bases: TGTGCCAGCAGTTCCCTAGCCGGGGGAAACACCATATATTTT. Protein: CASSSLAGGNTIYF.

The J gene is TRBJ2-3, the V gene TRBV7-2; D gene ambiguous. Germline V gene sequence: CDR1 SGHTA, CDR2 FQGNSA. The CDR3 covers 14 residues. V dropped 1 base and J dropped 2 bases, with 7 bases sitting between them. The CDR3 bases are TGTGCCAGCAGCTTAGACTGGTCCACAGATACGCAGTATTTT. Amino acids: CASSLDWSTDTQYF.

Notes on this clone: At one end the junction does not follow the germline gene, possibly because of a read error. The chain couples TRBV7-6 to TRBJ2-3; D perhaps matches TRBD1 (6 bases). CDR3 length equals 15 residues. Per germline, CDR1 SGHVS and CDR2 FNYEAQ. The CDR3, as DNA: TGTGCCAGCAGCTTAGCGGGGGCTTCCACAAATACGCAGTATTTT. Its translation is CASSLAGASTNTQYF. The complete variable domain, with remaining parts taken from reference TRBV7-6 and TRBJ2-3, reads GAGVSQSPRYKVTKRGQDVALRCDPISGHVSLYWYRQALGQGPEFLTYFNYEAQQDKSGLPNDRFSAERPEGSISTLTIQRTEQRDSAMYRCASSLAGASTNTQYFGPGTRLTVL.

V is TRBV6-1 and J is TRBJ1-5; D possibly corresponds to TRBD1 (5 bases). Germline CDR1 is MNHNS and CDR2 is SASEGT. V lost 6 bases and J 1 base, leaving 13 bases between the germline ends. The CDR3 extends over 15 amino acids. CDR3 in DNA: TGTGCCAGCAGGGGGTGGGGGGTGAGCAATCAGCCCCAGCATTTT. Residues: CASRGWGVSNQPQHF.

This sequence joins TRBV6-1 and TRBJ1-2, with TRBD1 matching over 9 bases. Germline trimming cut 8 bases from V and 7 bases from J; bases unmatched to any gene: 14. Germline CDR1 reads MNHNS; CDR2 reads SASEGT. CDR3 size: 15 residues. CDR3 amino acids: CASVPGQGNWGGYTF. The CDR3 bases are TGTGCCAGCGTCCCGGGACAGGGTAATTGGGGTGGCTACACCTTC.

The V call is TRBV5-5, the J call TRBJ2-7; no clear D. Germline V CDR1 and CDR2: SGHKS, YYEKEE (reference sequence). V was clipped by 4 bases and J by 2 bases, with 13 bases between them. This CDR3 spans 14 amino acids. CDR3 residues: CASSLPGSTYEQYF. In DNA form, the CDR3 reads TGTGCCAGCAGCCTCCCCGGTAGTACCTACGAGCAGTACTTC.

CDR3 sequence (DNA): TGTGCCAGCAGCTTAGGTATCGTGACAGGGGGCCGTCGCACAGATACGCAGTATTTT. Translation gives CASSLGIVTGGRRTDTQYF. This chain connects TRBV7-9 to TRBJ2-3; TRBD1 agrees at 10 bases. The CDR3 length is 19 residues. Germline values: CDR1 SEHNR, CDR2 FQNEAQ (reference sequence). V lost 1 base and J lost 1; bases outside the gene matches: 11.

The chain links TRBV6-1 to TRBJ2-6, with unresolved D. CDR1 and CDR2 (germline): MNHNS, SASEGT. The CDR3 is 15 amino acids. V lost 3 bases, J lost 2 bases, and 8 bases lay in between. The CDR3 DNA reads as TGTGCCAGCAGTGAGAATTCAGCTGGGGCCAACGTCCTGACTTTC. Protein: CASSENSAGANVLTF.

The V call is TRBV7-2, the J call TRBJ1-1, with 8 positions matching TRBD1. The CDR3 contains 13 residues. Losses at the gene ends were 8 bases for V and 4 bases for J; bases not matched to a gene: 6. Germline V CDR1 and CDR2: SGHTA, FQGNSA. The CDR3: CASRTTGGTEAFF. Here the CDR3 DNA reads TGTGCCAGCCGCACAACAGGGGGCACTGAAGCTTTCTTT.

This chain uses TRBV13 with TRBJ2-3; TRBD1 matches 7 bases. The CDR3 extends over 12 amino acids. Per the germline V gene, CDR1 is PRHDT and CDR2 is FYEKMQ (reference sequence). V lost 5 bases, J lost 6 bases, and 2 bases stayed unmatched. CDR3 sequence: CASSQGVDTQYF. Here the CDR3 DNA reads TGTGCCAGCAGCCAGGGGGTGGATACGCAGTATTTT.

V usage is TRBV9 and J usage is TRBJ2-7; 9 positions match TRBD1. CDR3 size: 17 residues. Germline V gene data show CDR1 as SGDLS and CDR2 as YYNGEE. The trim removed 3 bases at V and 3 bases at J, leaving 13 bases unmatched. The CDR3 sequence: CASSGGPRTGVFYEQYF. CDR3 nucleotide sequence: TGTGCCAGCAGCGGGGGCCCCCGGACAGGGGTCTTCTACGAGCAGTACTTC. Full variable domain (rest looked up from reference TRBV9 and TRBJ2-7): DSGVTQTPKHLITATGQRVTLRCSPRSGDLSVYWYQQSLDQGLQFLIQYYNGEERAKGNILERFSAQQFPDLHSELNLSSLELGDSALYFCASSGGPRTGVFYEQYFGPGTRLTVT.

This chain joins TRBV2 and TRBJ2-7; D is undetermined. V shed 6 bases and J shed 6 bases, with 15 bases lying between them. CDR1 and CDR2 (germline): SNHLY, FYNNEI. The CDR3 spans 13 residues. The CDR3 nucleotides are TGTGCCAGCAGGGCGAAGAGTACAGTCGAGCAGTACTTC. Residues: CASRAKSTVEQYF.

A few counts support this clone. The chain combines TRBV9 with TRBJ2-1, with 10 positions matching TRBD2. The CDR3 length is 15 residues. Germline CDR1 reads SGDLS; CDR2 reads YYNGEE. V shed 2 bases, J shed 3 bases, and the junction held 2 bases outside the gene matches. The CDR3 region is CASSVSGGVYNEQFF. The CDR3 bases are TGTGCCAGCAGCGTGAGCGGGGGGGTCTACAATGAGCAGTTCTTC.

The chain has TRBV12-1 and TRBJ2-7; no DNA check was done on the table's D call, TRBD2. TRBV12-1 is termed a pseudogene. This CDR3 region has 16 residues. The CDR3 sequence is CASSFSATGLYYEQYF. In DNA, the CDR3 is TGTGCCAGCAGCTTTTCTGCCACGGGACTCTACTACGAGCAGTACTTC.

This clone has just a few counts. The chain recombines TRBV2 with TRBJ2-3, with 8 positions matching TRBD2. Per germline, CDR1 SNHLY and CDR2 FYNNEI. The V and J ends lost 6 bases and 0 bases, in that order; junction bases with no gene match: 14. CDR3 size: 18 residues. This CDR3 reads CASSAEGGGTFSTDTQYF. CDR3 DNA sequence: TGTGCCAGCAGCGCCGAGGGCGGGGGGACCTTTAGCACAGATACGCAGTATTTT.

V is TRBV7-9 and J is TRBJ2-5, with D hard to call. The CDR3 has 13 amino acids. Germline assignment: CDR1 SEHNR and CDR2 FQNEAQ (reference sequence). V shed 3 bases and J shed 3 bases, with 8 bases lying between them. The CDR3 here is CASSFTREETQYF. The CDR3 DNA follows: TGTGCCAGCAGCTTTACGAGAGAAGAGACCCAGTACTTC.

Only a few counts were recorded for this clone. The V and J genes are TRBV4-1 and TRBJ2-1, with 14 positions matching TRBD2. Germline V gene data show CDR1 as MGHRA and CDR2 as YSYEKL. CDR3 length equals 20 residues. The J segment lost 6 bases and the V segment lost 4 bases, leaving 17 bases of the junction unmatched. The CDR3 DNA follows: TGCGCCAGCAGCCCTGCCCTGACTAGCGGGGGGGCCCTACGATCCAATGAGCAGTTCTTC. It is translated as CASSPALTSGGALRSNEQFF.

V usage is TRBV6-5 and J usage is TRBJ2-1, with D maybe TRBD1 (6 bases). V was clipped by 8 bases and J by 5 bases, with 16 bases between them. The germline V gene encodes CDR1 MNHEY and CDR2 SVGAGI. The CDR3 totals 14 residues. The CDR3 region is CASSTTGFHNEQFF. CDR3 sequence (DNA): TGTGCCAGCTCTACAACAGGGTTCCACAATGAGCAGTTCTTC.

The chain combines TRBV25-1 with TRBJ2-3; D might be TRBD1 (6 bases). Trimming pared 0 bases from V and 2 bases from J, leaving 9 bases between. The germline CDR1 and CDR2 sequences are MGHDK and SYGVNS. The length of the CDR3 is 15 residues. The CDR3 DNA sequence: TGTGCCAGCAGTGAATACACAGGGAACACAGATACGCAGTATTTT. Protein sequence: CASSEYTGNTDTQYF.

This chain connects TRBV5-1 to TRBJ2-7, with 9 bases lining up with TRBD1. The germline CDR1 and CDR2 sequences are SGHRS and YFSETQ. The CDR3 contains 15 residues. V gave up 4 bases and J gave up 2 bases; unmatched junction bases: 7. CDR3 protein: CASSADRGLTYEQYF. CDR3 DNA: TGCGCCAGCAGCGCGGACAGGGGCCTGACCTACGAGCAGTACTTC.

The CDR3 DNA reads TGTGCCAGTCGAGTAGGGGGTCCAGATACGCAGTATTTT. This sequence encodes CASRVGGPDTQYF. The genes are TRBV7-9 and TRBJ2-3; D might be TRBD1 (6 bases). Germline V CDR1 and CDR2: SEHNR, FQNEAQ (reference sequence). The CDR3 extends over 13 amino acids. V lost 9 bases and J 4 bases, leaving 14 bases between the germline ends.

This chain uses TRBV19 with TRBJ1-3, with 8 bases matching TRBD1. The J segment lost 2 bases and the V segment lost 7 bases, leaving 10 bases of the junction unmatched. The germline CDR1 and CDR2 sequences are LNHDA and SQIVND (reference sequence). The CDR3 extends over 16 amino acids. CDR3 loop: CASTDHRGSPGNTIYF. CDR3 nucleotide sequence: TGTGCCAGTACCGACCACAGGGGGTCGCCTGGAAACACCATATATTTT. Full variable domain (missing parts from reference TRBV19 and TRBJ1-3): DGGITQSPKYLFRKEGQNVTLSCEQNLNHDAMYWYRQDPGQGLRLIYYSQIVNDFQKGDIAEGYSVSREKKESFPLTVTSAQKNPTAFYLCASTDHRGSPGNTIYFGEGSWLTVV.

Only one count was recorded for this clone. The chain is built from TRBV7-8 and TRBJ1-1, with D possibly being TRBD1 (5 bases). V dropped 1 base and J dropped 4 bases, with 16 bases sitting between them. The V gene's germline CDR1 is SGHVS and CDR2 FQNEAQ. The CDR3 is made up of 16 amino acids. CDR3 sequence (DNA): TGTGCCAGCAGCTTAGATCTGGCAGGGATGGGCACTGAAGCTTTCTTT. This encodes CASSLDLAGMGTEAFF. Filled out from reference TRBV7-8 and TRBJ1-1, the complete variable domain reads GAGVSQSPRYKVAKRGQDVALRCDPISGHVSLFWYQQALGQGPEFLTYFQNEAQLDKSGLPSDRFFAERPEGSVSTLKIQRTQQEDSAVYLCASSLDLAGMGTEAFFGQGTRLTVV.

J is TRBJ2-3 and V is TRBV5-1, with D uncertain. Germline values: CDR1 SGHRS, CDR2 YFSETQ. Trimming left V 0 bases short and J 2 bases short, with 10 bases between. This CDR3 comprises 15 residues. The CDR3 reads CASSLGHELTDTQYF. The DNA for the CDR3 is TGCGCCAGCAGCTTGGGACACGAGCTCACAGATACGCAGTATTTT. Based on the CDR3 plus reference TRBV5-1 and TRBJ2-3, the full variable domain is KAGVTQTPRYLIKTRGQQVTLSCSPISGHRSVSWYQQTPGQGLQFLFEYFSETQRNKGNFPGRFSGRQFSNSRSEMNVSTLELGDSALYLCASSLGHELTDTQYFGPGTRLTVL.

The gene calls are TRBV5-1 and TRBJ1-3, with TRBD1 matching over 9 bases. After removal of 4 bases from V and 9 bases from J, the junction contained 8 bases not matched to a gene. This CDR3 region has 14 residues. The V gene's germline CDR1 is SGHRS and CDR2 YFSETQ. Written as DNA, the CDR3 is TGCGCCAGCAGCGCGGGACAGGGTGAGGGCACCATATATTTT. This gives the protein CASSAGQGEGTIYF.

The rearrangement uses TRBV19 and TRBJ1-1, with 8 positions matching TRBD1. CDR1 and CDR2 (germline): LNHDA, SQIVND (reference sequence). There are 13 residues in the CDR3. The junction had 6 bases not matched to a gene; V was cut back by 4 bases and J by 8 bases. CDR3 sequence reads: CASSTVRTGEAFF. Written as DNA, the CDR3 is TGTGCCAGTAGTACGGTTAGGACAGGGGAAGCTTTCTTT.